The rows below give T cell receptor beta chains drawn from one sample of a study of shared clonotypes between healthy human individuals. Clones were sequenced by immunoSEQ multiplex PCR, and TCRdb holds only the in-frame ones, with some missing. This table has roughly 2.2 million clones, over 85% appearing once. The sample taken for sequencing was naive CD4+ T cells from PBMCs. These receptors all come from a man in his late teens or twenties in good health. Some clones in this sample may be carry-over from other donors' samples. Both conserved end residues are part of each CDR3. The D gene is left open where the match is weak. Not every row has a clone size; where given, it reads once, few, many or a size class.

>.|TRBV7-3|.|TRBJ2-7
TGTGCCAGCAGCTTAGACCCCACAGGCTACGAGCAGTACTTC
CASSLDPTGYEQYF
>.|TRBV5-1|.|TRBJ2-5
TGCGCCAGCAGCCGGCTATCGCAAGAGACCCAGTACTTC
CASSRLSQETQYF
>.|TRBV7-8|.|TRBJ2-2
TGTGCCAGCAGCTTAGGTCTAGGAGGGACCGGGGAGCTGTTTTTT
CASSLGLGGTGELFF
>once|TRBV10-3|.|TRBJ1-2
TGTGCCATCAGTGGGACATTTCTCGGCTACACCTTC
CAISGTFLGYTF
>once|TRBV7-9|.|TRBJ2-1
TGTGCCAGCAGCTTAGGCCAGAACCCTAGCAATGAGCAGTTCTTC
CASSLGQNPSNEQFF
>.|TRBV10-3|.|TRBJ1-1
TGTGCCATCAGTGAGTTTTTACCGGCCTCGGGGGCTTTCTTT
CAISEFLPASGAFF
>.|TRBV5-1|.|TRBJ2-7
TGCGCCAGCAGCTTCTCGGAAGGGACCTTCTACGAGCAGTACTTC
CASSFSEGTFYEQYF
>.|TRBV7-2|.|TRBJ1-1
TGTGCCAGCAGCTTATTGCGGGGATCGGTTCGGGACACTGAAGCTTTCTTT
CASSLLRGSVRDTEAFF
>.|TRBV28|.|TRBJ2-1
TGTGCCAGCAGTCTCCAGGGTTCCTACAATGAGCAGTTCTTC
CASSLQGSYNEQFF
>.|TRBV9|.|TRBJ1-2
TGTGCCAGCAGCGCCAATGGCTACACCTTC
CASSANGYTF
>few|TRBV2|.|TRBJ2-1
TGTGCCAGCATGATGCAGTACAATGAGCAGTTCTTC
CASMMQYNEQFF
>.|TRBV5-7|.|TRBJ1-5
TGTGCCAGCAGCTTGGCGGTGGGCAATCAGCCCCAGCATTTT
CASSLAVGNQPQHF
>.|TRBV7-8|.|TRBJ2-3
TGTGCCAGCTGGGGCGTAGCAAGCACAGATACGCAGTATTTT
CASWGVASTDTQYF
>.|TRBV18|TRBD1|TRBJ2-7
TGTGCCAGCTCACCCCGGACAGGGGCCGACTACGAGCAGTACTTC
CASSPRTGADYEQYF
>.|TRBV7-3|.|TRBJ1-6
TGTGCCAGCAGCTTAGAGAAGGGTTCACCCCTCCACTTT
CASSLEKGSPLHF
>.|TRBV5-8|TRBD1|TRBJ1-3
TGTGCCAGCAGCTTCCGGGACAGCTCTGGAAACACCATATATTTT
CASSFRDSSGNTIYF
>.|TRBV5-1|.|TRBJ2-2
TGCGCCAGCAGCCTCGGGGCGAACACCGGGGAGCTGTTTTTT
CASSLGANTGELFF
>.|TRBV30|TRBD1|TRBJ2-3
TGTGCCTGGAAGCCGGGACAGGCTAGCACAGATACGCAGTATTTT
CAWKPGQASTDTQYF
>.|TRBV7-2|TRBD2|TRBJ2-1
TGTGCCAGCAGCACCCGGACTAGCGGGTACAATGAGCAGTTCTTC
CASSTRTSGYNEQFF
>.|TRBV19|TRBD2|TRBJ2-1
TGTGCCAGTAGTCACCACGTCACTAGCGGTAGCTCCTACAATGAGCAGTTCTTC
CASSHHVTSGSSYNEQFF
>.|TRBV30|.|TRBJ2-7
TGTGCCTGGAGTGTTGGCTTCTATCCTTACTTC
CAWSVGFYPYF
>.|TRBV5-1|.|TRBJ1-2
TGCGCCAGCAGCTTGGTAGCAGCGGACTATGGCTACACCTTC
CASSLVAADYGYTF
>once|TRBV9|.|TRBJ2-3
TGTGCCAGCAGCCTTACTTCGGGGCAGGGCACAGATACGCAGTATTTT
CASSLTSGQGTDTQYF
>.|TRBV5-4|.|TRBJ2-7
TGTGCCAGCAGCTTGCTCAACAGCTACGAGCAGTACTTC
CASSLLNSYEQYF
>.|TRBV29-1|.|TRBJ1-2
TGCAGCGTTGATGAGGCCGAGGGGGGCAACTATGGCTACACCTTC
CSVDEAEGGNYGYTF
>.|TRBV7-2|.|TRBJ1-2
TGTGCCAGCAGCTTAGTACGGGGTGACTATGGCTACACCTTC
CASSLVRGDYGYTF
>.|TRBV6-5|TRBD2|TRBJ2-3
TGTGCCAGCAGGGTAGCGGGAAGCACAGATACGCAGTATTTT
CASRVAGSTDTQYF
>once|TRBV19|.|TRBJ1-5
TGTGCCAGTAGTATTGTGGATTGGGAGCCCCAGCATTTT
CASSIVDWEPQHF
>.|TRBV10-3|.|TRBJ1-1
TGTGCCATCAGTCAGGGGACCACTGAAGCTTTCTTT
CAISQGTTEAFF
>once|TRBV7-2|.|TRBJ1-5
TGTGCCAGCAGCAAGAGCAGCAATCAGCCCCAGCATTTT
CASSKSSNQPQHF
>.|TRBV15|.|TRBJ1-3
TGTGCCACCAGCAGAGTAGAGGAGGTGCAGGACACCATATATTTT
CATSRVEEVQDTIYF
>.|TRBV30|TRBD2|TRBJ2-1
TGTGCCTGGAGGAGGGAAGCGGGAGAGAGGTACAATGAGCAGTTCTTC
CAWRREAGERYNEQFF
>.|TRBV6-1|TRBD1|TRBJ2-7
TGTGCCAGCAGTGCGACAGGGGCGCAGCAGTACTTC
CASSATGAQQYF
>.|TRBV6-1|.|TRBJ1-1
TGTGCCAGCAGTGAAGAACTTAACACTGAAGCTTTCTTT
CASSEELNTEAFF
>.|TRBV6-1|TRBD2|TRBJ2-7
TGTGCCAGCAGGCCCGGACTAGCGGGCCGGTACGAGCAGTACTTC
CASRPGLAGRYEQYF
>few|TRBV5-1|TRBD1|TRBJ1-1
TGCGCCAGCAGCGCATGGACAGGAGGGAACACTGAAGCTTTCTTT
CASSAWTGGNTEAFF
>.|TRBV5-4|.|TRBJ2-1
TGTGCCAGCAGCCCTAGGGGTGGCCAGCAAGGACGGGGGCAGTTCTTC
CASSPRGGQQGRGQFF
>.|TRBV7-2|TRBD2|TRBJ2-1
TGTGCCAGCAGCTTATTCGTCGGGAGGGAGCAGTTCTTC
CASSLFVGREQFF
>.|TRBV28|.|TRBJ2-3
TGTGCCAGCAGTTCGGACAGAGCGCGCACAGATACGCAGTATTTT
CASSSDRARTDTQYF
>.|TRBV4-2|TRBD1|TRBJ1-4
TGTGCCAGCAGCCCTGGACAGGGCCGAGCTAATGAAAAACTGTTTTTT
CASSPGQGRANEKLFF
>.|TRBV29-1|TRBD1|TRBJ1-4
TGCAGCGCGAGGGGACAGTTAGATGAAAAACTGTTTTTT
CSARGQLDEKLFF
>.|TRBV10-1|.|TRBJ1-5
TGCGCCAGCAGGCTTAATGCCGGGACAAATAGAGGATGGCCCCAGCATTTT
CASRLNAGTNRGWPQHF
>.|TRBV5-1|.|TRBJ1-5
TGCGCCAGTACCTCGGACAGAGATAGCAATCAGCCCCAGCATTTT
CASTSDRDSNQPQHF
>.|TRBV4-2|TRBD2|TRBJ2-1
TGTGCCAGCAGCCAACAACTAGCGGTTTACAATGAGCAGTTCTTC
CASSQQLAVYNEQFF
>.|TRBV28|.|TRBJ1-4
TGTGCCAGCAGTAGGTCATCAGGGGTAGAAAAACTGTTTTTT
CASSRSSGVEKLFF
>.|TRBV7-2|.|TRBJ2-7
TGTGCCAGCAGCTCCCCCTGGCGGGACCACTACGAGCAGTACTTC
CASSSPWRDHYEQYF
>.|TRBV4-1|.|TRBJ1-5
TGCGCCAGCAGCCAAGATTTAGGAGGCAATCAGCCCCAGCATTTT
CASSQDLGGNQPQHF
>.|TRBV10-1|.|TRBJ1-2
TGCGCCAGCAGCCCAGACAGCACCTATGGCTACACCTTC
CASSPDSTYGYTF
>.|TRBV20-1|TRBD1|TRBJ2-5
TGCAGTCTTGGACAGGGAGAGACCCAGTACTTC
CSLGQGETQYF
>.|TRBV19|.|TRBJ2-1
TGTGCCAGTAGTATTCCCTACAATGAGCAGTTCTTC
CASSIPYNEQFF
>.|TRBV2|.|TRBJ1-2
TGTGCCAGCAGCCGTACTACCGCTTTCCGGGGTGTCGGCTACACCTTC
CASSRTTAFRGVGYTF
>once|TRBV10-3|.|TRBJ1-5
TGTGCCATCTCCCTAGGTAGCAATCAGCCCCAGCATTTT
CAISLGSNQPQHF
>once|TRBV7-9|.|TRBJ1-4
TGTGCCAGCAGCTGGGGGGCTGGGGATGAAAAACTGTTTTTT
CASSWGAGDEKLFF